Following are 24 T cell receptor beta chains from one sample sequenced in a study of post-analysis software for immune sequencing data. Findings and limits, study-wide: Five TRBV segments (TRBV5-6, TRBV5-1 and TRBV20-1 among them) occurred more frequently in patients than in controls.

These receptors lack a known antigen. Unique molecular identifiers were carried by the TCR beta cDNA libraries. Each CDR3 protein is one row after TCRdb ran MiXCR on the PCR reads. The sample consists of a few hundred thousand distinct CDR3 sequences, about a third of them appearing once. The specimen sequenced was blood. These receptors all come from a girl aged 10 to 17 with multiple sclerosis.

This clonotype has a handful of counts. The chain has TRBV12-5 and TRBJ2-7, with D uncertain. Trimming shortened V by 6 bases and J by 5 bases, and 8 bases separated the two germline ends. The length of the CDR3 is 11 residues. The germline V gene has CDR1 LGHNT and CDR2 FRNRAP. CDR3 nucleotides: TGTGCTAGTGGAAAACCCCACGAGCAGTACTTC. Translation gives CASGKPHEQYF.

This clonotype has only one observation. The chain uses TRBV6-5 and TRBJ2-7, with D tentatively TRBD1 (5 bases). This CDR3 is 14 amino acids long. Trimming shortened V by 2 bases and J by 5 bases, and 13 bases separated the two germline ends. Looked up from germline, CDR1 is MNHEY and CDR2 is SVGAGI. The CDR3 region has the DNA TGTGCCAGCAGTTACCGTTGGACAAAAGACGAGCAGTACTTC. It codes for CASSYRWTKDEQYF.

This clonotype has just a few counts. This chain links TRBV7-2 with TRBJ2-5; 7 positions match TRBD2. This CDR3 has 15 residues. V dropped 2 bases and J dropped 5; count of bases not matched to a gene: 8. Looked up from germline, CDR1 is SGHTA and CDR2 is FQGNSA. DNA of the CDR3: TGTGCCAGCAGCTTAAACCCGGGGGGACGGGAGACCCAGTACTTC. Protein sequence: CASSLNPGGRETQYF.

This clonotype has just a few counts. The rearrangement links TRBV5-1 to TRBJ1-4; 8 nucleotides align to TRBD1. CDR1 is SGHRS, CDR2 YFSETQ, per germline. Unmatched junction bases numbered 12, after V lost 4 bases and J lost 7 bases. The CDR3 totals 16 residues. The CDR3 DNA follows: TGCGCCAGCAGCCCGGACGGACAGGGTGAAGGTGAAAAACTGTTTTTT. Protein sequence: CASSPDGQGEGEKLFF.

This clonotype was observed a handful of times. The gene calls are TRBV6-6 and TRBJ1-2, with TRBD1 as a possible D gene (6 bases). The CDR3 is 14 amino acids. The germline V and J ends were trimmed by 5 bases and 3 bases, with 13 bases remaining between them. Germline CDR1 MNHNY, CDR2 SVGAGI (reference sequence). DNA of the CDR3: TGTGCCAGCAGTGCATCGGACAGCGACTATGGCTACACCTTC. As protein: CASSASDSDYGYTF.

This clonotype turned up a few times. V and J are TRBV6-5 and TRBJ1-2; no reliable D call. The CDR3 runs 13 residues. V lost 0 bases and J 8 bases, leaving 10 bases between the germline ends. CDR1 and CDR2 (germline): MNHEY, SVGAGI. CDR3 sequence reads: CASSYSGRIGYTF. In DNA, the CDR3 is TGTGCCAGCAGTTACTCCGGCAGGATCGGCTACACCTTC.

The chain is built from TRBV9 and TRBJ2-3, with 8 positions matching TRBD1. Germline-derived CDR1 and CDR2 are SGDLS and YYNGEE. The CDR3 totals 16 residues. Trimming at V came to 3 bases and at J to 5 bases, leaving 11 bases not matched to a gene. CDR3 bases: TGTGCCAGCAGCGATGAAAGGACAGGGCTGGGAGATACGCAGTATTTT. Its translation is CASSDERTGLGDTQYF.

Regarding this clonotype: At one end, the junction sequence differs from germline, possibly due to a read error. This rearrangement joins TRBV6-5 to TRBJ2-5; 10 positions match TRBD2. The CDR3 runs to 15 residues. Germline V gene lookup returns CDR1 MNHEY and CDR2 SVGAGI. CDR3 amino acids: CASRRSLAGDLTRFF. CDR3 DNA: TGTGCCAGCAGAAGGAGTCTAGCGGGGGACCTAACACGGTTCTTC.

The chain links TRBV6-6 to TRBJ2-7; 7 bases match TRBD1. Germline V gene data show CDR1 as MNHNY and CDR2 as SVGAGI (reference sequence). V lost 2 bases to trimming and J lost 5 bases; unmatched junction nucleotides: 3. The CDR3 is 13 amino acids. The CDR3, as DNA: TGTGCCAGCAGTTACCGCGGACAGGACGAGCAGTACTTC. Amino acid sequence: CASSYRGQDEQYF.

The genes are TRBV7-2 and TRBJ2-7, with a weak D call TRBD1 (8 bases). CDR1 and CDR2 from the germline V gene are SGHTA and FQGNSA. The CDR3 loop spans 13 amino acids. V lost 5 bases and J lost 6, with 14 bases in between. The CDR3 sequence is CASSHTGGGEQYF. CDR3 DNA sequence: TGTGCCAGCAGCCATACAGGGGGGGGCGAGCAGTACTTC.

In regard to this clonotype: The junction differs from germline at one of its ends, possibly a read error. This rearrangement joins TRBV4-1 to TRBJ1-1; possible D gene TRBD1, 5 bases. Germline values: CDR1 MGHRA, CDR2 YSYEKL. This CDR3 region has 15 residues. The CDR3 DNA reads TGCGCCGGCAGCCCCCGGGGGTGGGGGACTTCCGAAGCTTTCTTT. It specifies CAGSPRGWGTSEAFF.

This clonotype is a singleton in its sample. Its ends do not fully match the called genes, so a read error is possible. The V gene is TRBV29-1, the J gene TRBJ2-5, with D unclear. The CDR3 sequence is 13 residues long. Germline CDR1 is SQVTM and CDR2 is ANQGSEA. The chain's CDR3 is CSVESRLQETRYF. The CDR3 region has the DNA TGCAGCGTTGAATCTCGCCTCCAAGAGACCCGGTACTTC.

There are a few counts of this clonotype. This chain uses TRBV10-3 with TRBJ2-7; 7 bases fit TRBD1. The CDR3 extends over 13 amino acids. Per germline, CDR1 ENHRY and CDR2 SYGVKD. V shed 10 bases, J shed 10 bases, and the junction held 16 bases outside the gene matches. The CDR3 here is CATAGGQQETQYF. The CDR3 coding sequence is TGTGCCACCGCTGGGGGACAGCAAGAGACTCAGTACTTC.

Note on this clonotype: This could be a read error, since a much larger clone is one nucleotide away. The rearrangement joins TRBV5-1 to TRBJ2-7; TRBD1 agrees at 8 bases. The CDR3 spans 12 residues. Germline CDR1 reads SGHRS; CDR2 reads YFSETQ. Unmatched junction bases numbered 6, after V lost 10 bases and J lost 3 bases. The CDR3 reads CAGAGQGYEQYF. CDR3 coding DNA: TGCGCCGGCGCCGGACAGGGCTACGAGCAGTACTTC.

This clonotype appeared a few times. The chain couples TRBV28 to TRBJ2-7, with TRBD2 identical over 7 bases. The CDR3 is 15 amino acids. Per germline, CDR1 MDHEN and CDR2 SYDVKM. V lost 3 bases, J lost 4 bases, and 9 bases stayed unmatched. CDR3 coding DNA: TGTGCCAGCAGTTTCGTATCGACTAGCTCGTACGAGCAGTACTTC. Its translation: CASSFVSTSSYEQYF. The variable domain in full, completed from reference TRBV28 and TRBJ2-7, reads DVKVTQSSRYLVKRTGEKVFLECVQDMDHENMFWYRQDPGLGLRLIYFSYDVKMKEKGDIPEGYSVSREKKERFSLILESASTNQTSMYLCASSFVSTSSYEQYFGPGTRLTVT.

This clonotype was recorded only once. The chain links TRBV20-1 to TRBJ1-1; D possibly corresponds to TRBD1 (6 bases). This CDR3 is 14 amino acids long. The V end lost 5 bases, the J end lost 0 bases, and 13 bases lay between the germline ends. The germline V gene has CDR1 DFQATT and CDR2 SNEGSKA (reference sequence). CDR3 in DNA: TGCAGTGCTCTTAAAACAGGGATGAACACTGAAGCTTTCTTT. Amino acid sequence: CSALKTGMNTEAFF.

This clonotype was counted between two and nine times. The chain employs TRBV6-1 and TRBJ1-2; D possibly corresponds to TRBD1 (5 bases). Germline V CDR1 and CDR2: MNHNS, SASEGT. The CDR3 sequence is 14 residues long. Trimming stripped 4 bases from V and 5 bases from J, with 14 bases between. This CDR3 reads CASSVGGLEYGYTF. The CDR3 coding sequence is TGTGCCAGCAGTGTGGGGGGTCTGGAGTATGGCTACACCTTC.

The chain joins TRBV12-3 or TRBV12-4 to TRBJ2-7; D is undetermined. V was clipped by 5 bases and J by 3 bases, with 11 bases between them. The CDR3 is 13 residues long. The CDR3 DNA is TGTGCCAGCAGTCGACGGCTAGTCTACGAGCAGTACTTC. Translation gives CASSRRLVYEQYF.

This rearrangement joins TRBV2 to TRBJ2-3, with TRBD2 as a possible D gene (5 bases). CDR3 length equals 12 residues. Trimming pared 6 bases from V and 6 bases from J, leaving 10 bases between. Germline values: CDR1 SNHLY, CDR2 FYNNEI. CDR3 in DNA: TGTGCCAGCAGCACCACTAGGGATACGCAGTATTTT. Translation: CASSTTRDTQYF.

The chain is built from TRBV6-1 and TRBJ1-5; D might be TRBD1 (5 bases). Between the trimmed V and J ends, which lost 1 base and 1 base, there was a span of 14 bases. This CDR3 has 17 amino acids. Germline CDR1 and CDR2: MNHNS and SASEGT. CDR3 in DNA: TGTGCCAGCAGTGAAGTGGCCAGGGTATTAAGCAATCAGCCCCAGCATTTT. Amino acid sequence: CASSEVARVLSNQPQHF.

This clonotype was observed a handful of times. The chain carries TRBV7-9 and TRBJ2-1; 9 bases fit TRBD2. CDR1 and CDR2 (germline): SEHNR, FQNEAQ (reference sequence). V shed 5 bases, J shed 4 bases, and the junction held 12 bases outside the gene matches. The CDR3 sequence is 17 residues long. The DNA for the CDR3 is TGTGCCAGCAGCCAGCGGTGGCCTAGCGGGGCTTACAATGAGCAGTTCTTC. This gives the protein CASSQRWPSGAYNEQFF.

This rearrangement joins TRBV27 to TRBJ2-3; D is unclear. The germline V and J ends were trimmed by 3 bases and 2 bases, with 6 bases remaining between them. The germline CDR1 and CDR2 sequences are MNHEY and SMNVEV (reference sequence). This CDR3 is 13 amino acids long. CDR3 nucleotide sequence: TGTGCCAGCAGTTTCACCCACACAGATACGCAGTATTTT. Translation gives CASSFTHTDTQYF.

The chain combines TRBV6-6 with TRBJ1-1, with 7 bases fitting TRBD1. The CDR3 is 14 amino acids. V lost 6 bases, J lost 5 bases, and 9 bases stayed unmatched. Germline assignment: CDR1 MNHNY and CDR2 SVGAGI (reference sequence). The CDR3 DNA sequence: TGTGCCAGCAGCCAGTCGGACAGGAGGACTGAAGCTTTCTTT. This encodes CASSQSDRRTEAFF.

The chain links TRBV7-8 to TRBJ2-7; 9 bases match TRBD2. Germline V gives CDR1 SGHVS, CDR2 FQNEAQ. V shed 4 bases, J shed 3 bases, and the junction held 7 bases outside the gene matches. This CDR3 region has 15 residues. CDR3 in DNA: TGTGCCAGCAGCTCCGCGGGGGGGGAGGGCTACGAGCAGTACTTC. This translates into CASSSAGGEGYEQYF.